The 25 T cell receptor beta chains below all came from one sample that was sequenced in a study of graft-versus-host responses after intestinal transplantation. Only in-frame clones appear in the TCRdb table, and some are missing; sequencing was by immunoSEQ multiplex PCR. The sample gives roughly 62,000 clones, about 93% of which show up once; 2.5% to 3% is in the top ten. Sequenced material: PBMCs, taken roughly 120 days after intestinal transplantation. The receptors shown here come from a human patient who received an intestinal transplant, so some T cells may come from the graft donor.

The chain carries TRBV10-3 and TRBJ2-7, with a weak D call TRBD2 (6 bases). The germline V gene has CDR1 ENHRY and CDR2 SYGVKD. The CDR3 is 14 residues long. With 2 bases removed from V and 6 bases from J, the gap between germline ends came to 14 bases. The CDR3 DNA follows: TGTGCCATCAGTGAGAGCGAGGACTACGGCGAGCAGTACTTC. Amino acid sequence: CAISESEDYGEQYF.

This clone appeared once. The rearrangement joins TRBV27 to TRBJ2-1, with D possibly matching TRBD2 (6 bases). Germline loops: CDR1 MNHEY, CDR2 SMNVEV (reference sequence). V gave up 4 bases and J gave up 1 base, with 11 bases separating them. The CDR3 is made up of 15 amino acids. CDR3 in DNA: TGTGCCAGCAGTTCCCTGGCGGGGTCCTACAATGAGCAGTTCTTC. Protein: CASSSLAGSYNEQFF.

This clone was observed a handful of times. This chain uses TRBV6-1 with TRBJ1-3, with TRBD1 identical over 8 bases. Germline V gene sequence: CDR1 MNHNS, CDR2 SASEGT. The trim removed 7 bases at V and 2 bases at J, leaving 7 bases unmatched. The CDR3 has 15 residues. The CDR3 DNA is TGTGCCAGCATCTGGACAGGGAGGACTGGAAACACCATATATTTT. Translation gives CASIWTGRTGNTIYF.

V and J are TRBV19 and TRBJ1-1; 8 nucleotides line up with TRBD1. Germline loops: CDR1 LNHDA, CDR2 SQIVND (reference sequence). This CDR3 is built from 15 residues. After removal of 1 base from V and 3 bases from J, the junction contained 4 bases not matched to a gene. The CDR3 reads CASSIAAGGYTEAFF. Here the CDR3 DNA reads TGTGCCAGTAGTATAGCGGCAGGGGGCTACACTGAAGCTTTCTTT. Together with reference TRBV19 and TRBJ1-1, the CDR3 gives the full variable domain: DGGITQSPKYLFRKEGQNVTLSCEQNLNHDAMYWYRQDPGQGLRLIYYSQIVNDFQKGDIAEGYSVSREKKESFPLTVTSAQKNPTAFYLCASSIAAGGYTEAFFGQGTRLTVV.

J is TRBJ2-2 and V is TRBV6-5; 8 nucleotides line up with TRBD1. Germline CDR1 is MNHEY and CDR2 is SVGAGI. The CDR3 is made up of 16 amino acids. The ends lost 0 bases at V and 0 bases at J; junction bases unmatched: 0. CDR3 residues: CASSYSTGANTGELFF. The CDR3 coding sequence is TGTGCCAGCAGTTACTCGACAGGGGCGAACACCGGGGAGCTGTTTTTT.

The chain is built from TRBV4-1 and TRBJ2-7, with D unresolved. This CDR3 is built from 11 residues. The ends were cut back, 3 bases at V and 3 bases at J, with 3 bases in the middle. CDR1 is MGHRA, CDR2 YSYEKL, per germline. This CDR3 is CASSHGYEQYF. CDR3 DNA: TGCGCCAGCAGCCACGGCTACGAGCAGTACTTC.

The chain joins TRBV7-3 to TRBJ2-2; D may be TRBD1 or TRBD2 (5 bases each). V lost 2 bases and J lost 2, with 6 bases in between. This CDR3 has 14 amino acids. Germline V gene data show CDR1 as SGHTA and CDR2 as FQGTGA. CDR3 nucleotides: TGTGCCAGCAGCTTAGGGGACAACACCGGGGAGCTGTTTTTT. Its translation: CASSLGDNTGELFF.

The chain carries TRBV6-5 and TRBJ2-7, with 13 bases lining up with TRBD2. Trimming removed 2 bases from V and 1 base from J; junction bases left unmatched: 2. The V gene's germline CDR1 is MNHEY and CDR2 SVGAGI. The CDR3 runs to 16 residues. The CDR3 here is CASSYRTSGSSYEQYF. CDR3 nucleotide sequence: TGTGCCAGCAGTTACCGGACTAGCGGGAGTTCCTACGAGCAGTACTTC.

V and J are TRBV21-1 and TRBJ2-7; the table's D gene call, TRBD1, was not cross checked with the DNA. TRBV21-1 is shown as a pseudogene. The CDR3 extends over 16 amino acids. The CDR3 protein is CASSNYRAGGYYEQYF. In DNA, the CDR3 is TGTGCCAGCAGCAATTATAGGGCAGGGGGTTACTACGAGCAGTACTTC.

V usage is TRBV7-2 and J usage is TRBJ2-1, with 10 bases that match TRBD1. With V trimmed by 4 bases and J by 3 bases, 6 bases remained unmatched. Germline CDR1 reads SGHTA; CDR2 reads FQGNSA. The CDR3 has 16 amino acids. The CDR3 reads CASSWRTGGVYNEQFF. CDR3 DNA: TGTGCCAGCAGCTGGAGGACAGGGGGAGTCTACAATGAGCAGTTCTTC.

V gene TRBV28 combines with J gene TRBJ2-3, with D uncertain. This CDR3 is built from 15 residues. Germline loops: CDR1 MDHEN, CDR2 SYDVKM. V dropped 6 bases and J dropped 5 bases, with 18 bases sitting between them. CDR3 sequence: CASRPRVLKGDTQYF. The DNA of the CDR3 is TGTGCCAGCAGACCCCGGGTCCTCAAGGGAGATACGCAGTATTTT. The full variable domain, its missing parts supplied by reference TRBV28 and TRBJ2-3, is DVKVTQSSRYLVKRTGEKVFLECVQDMDHENMFWYRQDPGLGLRLIYFSYDVKMKEKGDIPEGYSVSREKKERFSLILESASTNQTSMYLCASRPRVLKGDTQYFGPGTRLTVL.

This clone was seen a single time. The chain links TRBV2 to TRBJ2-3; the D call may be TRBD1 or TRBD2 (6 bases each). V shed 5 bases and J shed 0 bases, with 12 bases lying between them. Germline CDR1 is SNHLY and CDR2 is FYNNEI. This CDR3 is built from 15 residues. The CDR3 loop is CASSKGGVSTDTQYF. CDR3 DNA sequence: TGTGCCAGCAGTAAGGGGGGAGTTAGCACAGATACGCAGTATTTT.

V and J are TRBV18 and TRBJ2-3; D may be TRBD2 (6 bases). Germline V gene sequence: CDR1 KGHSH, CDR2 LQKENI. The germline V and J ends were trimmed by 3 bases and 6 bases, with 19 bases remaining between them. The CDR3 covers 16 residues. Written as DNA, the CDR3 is TGTGCCAGCTCACCCATGGGACTTCCGAATGGGGATACGCAGTATTTT. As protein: CASSPMGLPNGDTQYF.

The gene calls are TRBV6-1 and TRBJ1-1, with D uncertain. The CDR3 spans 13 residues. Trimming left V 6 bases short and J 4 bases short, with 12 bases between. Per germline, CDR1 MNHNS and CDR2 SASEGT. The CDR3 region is CASSTFQTTEAFF. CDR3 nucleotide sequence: TGTGCCAGCAGCACCTTTCAGACCACTGAAGCTTTCTTT.

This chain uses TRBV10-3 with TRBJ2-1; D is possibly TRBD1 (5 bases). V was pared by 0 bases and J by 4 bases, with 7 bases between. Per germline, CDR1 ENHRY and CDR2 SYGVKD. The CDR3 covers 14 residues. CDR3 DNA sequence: TGTGCCATCAGTGAGTCGACAGCTTACAATGAGCAGTTCTTC. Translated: CAISESTAYNEQFF.

The CDR3, as DNA: TGTGCCAGCAGTCCCCGACTAGCCTTTGACGGGGAGCTGTTTTTT. Amino acid sequence: CASSPRLAFDGELFF. The J gene is TRBJ2-2, the V gene TRBV28, with TRBD2 matching over 7 bases. Germline CDR1 is MDHEN and CDR2 is SYDVKM. Trimming took 5 bases from V and 7 from J; bases not matched to a gene: 10. The CDR3 totals 15 residues.

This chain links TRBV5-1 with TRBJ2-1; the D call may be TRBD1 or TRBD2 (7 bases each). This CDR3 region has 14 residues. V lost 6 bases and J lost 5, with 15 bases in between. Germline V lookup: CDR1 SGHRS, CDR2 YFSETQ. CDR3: CASISGTVNNEQFF. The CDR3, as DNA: TGCGCCAGCATCAGCGGGACAGTTAACAATGAGCAGTTCTTC. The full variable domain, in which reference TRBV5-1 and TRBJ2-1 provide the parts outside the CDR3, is KAGVTQTPRYLIKTRGQQVTLSCSPISGHRSVSWYQQTPGQGLQFLFEYFSETQRNKGNFPGRFSGRQFSNSRSEMNVSTLELGDSALYLCASISGTVNNEQFFGPGTRLTVL.

The CDR3 coding sequence is TGCGCCAGCAGCCAAGGAGTGGGGGACCAGTACTTC. Encoded protein: CASSQGVGDQYF. J is TRBJ2-5 and V is TRBV4-1; D is possibly TRBD1 or TRBD2 (5 bases each). The CDR3 is 12 residues long. Trimming took off 1 base at V and 10 bases at J, with 10 bases between the two ends. Germline CDR1 and CDR2: MGHRA and YSYEKL.

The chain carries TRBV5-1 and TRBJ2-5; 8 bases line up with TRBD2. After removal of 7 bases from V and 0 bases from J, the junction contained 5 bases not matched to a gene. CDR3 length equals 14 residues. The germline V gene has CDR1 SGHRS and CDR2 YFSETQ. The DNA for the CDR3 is TGCGCCAGCGGGCGGGGGGACTACCAAGAGACCCAGTACTTC. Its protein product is CASGRGDYQETQYF.

The CDR3 loop is CASSPGQGLWYSPLHF. The CDR3 DNA reads TGTGCCAGCAGCCCGGGACAGGGGCTTTGGTACTCACCCCTCCACTTT. The rearrangement links TRBV14 to TRBJ1-6, with 10 nucleotides matching TRBD1. The trim removed 4 bases at V and 10 bases at J, leaving 10 bases unmatched. This CDR3 comprises 16 residues. CDR1 and CDR2 from the germline V gene are SGHDN and FVKESK.

CDR3 loop: CASSLAEGYNEQFF. The DNA of the CDR3 is TGCGCCAGCAGCTTGGCAGAGGGTTACAATGAGCAGTTCTTC. The chain combines TRBV5-1 with TRBJ2-1; maybe TRBD2 (5 bases). The CDR3 runs to 14 residues. Per the germline V gene, CDR1 is SGHRS and CDR2 is YFSETQ. The ends were cut back, 0 bases at V and 4 bases at J, with 8 bases in the middle.

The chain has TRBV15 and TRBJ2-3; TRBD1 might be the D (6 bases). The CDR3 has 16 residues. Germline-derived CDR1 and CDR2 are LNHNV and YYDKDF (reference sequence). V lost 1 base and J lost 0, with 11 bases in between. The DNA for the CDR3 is TGTGCCACCAGCAGAGGGACAGCCTTAAGCACAGATACGCAGTATTTT. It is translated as CATSRGTALSTDTQYF.

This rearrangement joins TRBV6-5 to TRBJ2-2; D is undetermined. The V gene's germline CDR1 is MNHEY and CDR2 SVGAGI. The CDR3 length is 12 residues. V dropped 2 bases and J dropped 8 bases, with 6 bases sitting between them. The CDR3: CASSYRAGELFF. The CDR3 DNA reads TGTGCCAGCAGTTACCGGGCGGGGGAGCTGTTTTTT.

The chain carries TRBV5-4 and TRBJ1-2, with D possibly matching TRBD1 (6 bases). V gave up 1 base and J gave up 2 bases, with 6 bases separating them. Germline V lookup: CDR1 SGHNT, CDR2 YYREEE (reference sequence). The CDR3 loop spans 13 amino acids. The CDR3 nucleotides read TGTGCCAGCAGCTTGAGGGGGAACTATGGCTACACCTTC. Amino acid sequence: CASSLRGNYGYTF.

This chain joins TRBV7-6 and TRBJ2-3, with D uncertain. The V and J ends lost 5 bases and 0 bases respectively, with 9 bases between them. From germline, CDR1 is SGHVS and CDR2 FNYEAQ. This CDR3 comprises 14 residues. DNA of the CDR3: TGTGCCAGCAGCGCGAGCACTAGCACAGATACGCAGTATTTT. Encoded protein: CASSASTSTDTQYF.